Listed below are T cell receptor beta chains from one sample, sequenced in a study of blood T cell repertoires in COVID-19. Clones were read by immunoSEQ multiplex PCR, and TCRdb kept only the in-frame ones, dropping some. The sample carries 210,000 or so clones, 70% to 90% recorded once. The sequenced material came from peripheral blood. These receptors were obtained from a woman younger than 35 who had recovered from COVID-19. The CDR3 runs from the conserved cysteine through the conserved F or W. Each record gives: CDR3 DNA, CDR3 protein, D gene, clone size, J gene, V gene. D genes are given only for firm matches. Rows may omit the clone size; those that give it use once, few, many or a size class.

TGTGCCAGTAGTATGTGGTTGCCCGGCTATAATTCACCCCTCCACTTT CASSMWLPGYNSPLHF NA NA TRBJ1-6 TRBV19
TGTGCCAGCAGTCAGAGGGCCGGGACTAGCGGCTACAATGAGCAGTTCTTC CASSQRAGTSGYNEQFF TRBD2 NA TRBJ2-1 TRBV7-2
TGTGCCAGCACTCACAAAACTAGGGCAACCGGGGAGCTGTTTTTT CASTHKTRATGELFF NA NA TRBJ2-2 TRBV6-6
TGTGCCAGCGGGACAGGGGGATCTGAAGCTTTCTTT CASGTGGSEAFF TRBD1 NA TRBJ1-1 TRBV5-4
TGTGCCAGCAGTTACCTTGACAGGGTATCAGCTTTCTTT CASSYLDRVSAFF TRBD1 NA TRBJ1-1 TRBV6-6
TGCGCCAGCAGCTTGGCCGGATGGGCCTCTGGGGCCAACGTCCTGACTTTC CASSLAGWASGANVLTF NA NA TRBJ2-6 TRBV5-1
TGTGCCAGCAGCTCACTGACAGGGGTTGGCAACATTCAGTACTTC CASSSLTGVGNIQYF TRBD1 NA TRBJ2-4 TRBV11-2
TGTGCCAGCAGTCATCGATCTGGGACAGTTGGGGCCAACGTCCTGACTTTC CASSHRSGTVGANVLTF TRBD1 NA TRBJ2-6 TRBV6-2/TRBV6-3
TGTGCCAGTAGCCGGAGTCAAGAGACCCAGTACTTC CASSRSQETQYF NA few TRBJ2-5 TRBV19
TGTGCCAGTAGGAGCCGGGGGGGCCTGGAGACCCAGTACTTC CASRSRGGLETQYF TRBD2 NA TRBJ2-5 TRBV19
TGTGCCAGCAGCCTCAGGATGACTGGAAACACCATATATTTT CASSLRMTGNTIYF NA NA TRBJ1-3 TRBV6-5
TGTGCCAGCAGTTACCCCCGGGACTCCATAGGGGAGCAGTACTTC CASSYPRDSIGEQYF NA NA TRBJ2-7 TRBV6-6
TGTGCCAGCAGCCAAGTTGGGCTGAACACTGAAGCTTTCTTT CASSQVGLNTEAFF NA NA TRBJ1-1 TRBV3-1/TRBV3-2
TGTGCCTGGGGACTAGCGGGAGCAGATACGCAGTATTTT CAWGLAGADTQYF TRBD2 NA TRBJ2-3 TRBV30
TGTGCCAGCAGCCTCGGGACAGGGGGCAAGGCTTTCTTT CASSLGTGGKAFF TRBD1 NA TRBJ1-1 TRBV12-3/TRBV12-4
TGTGCCAGCAGCCCGGGACAGGCACTGGATACGCAGTATTTT CASSPGQALDTQYF TRBD1 once TRBJ2-3 TRBV7-3
TGTGCCAGTAGCAAATCCGGGACAGACGAAAAACTGTTTTTT CASSKSGTDEKLFF TRBD1 NA TRBJ1-4 TRBV19
TGTGCCAGCAGCTTGGGCCCCACCCTAGCGGGAGTAGGGAATGAGCAGTTCTTC CASSLGPTLAGVGNEQFF TRBD2 NA TRBJ2-1 TRBV5-6
TGTGCCAGTAGCCCTAGGGACAGGGACTACGAGCAGTACTTC CASSPRDRDYEQYF TRBD1 NA TRBJ2-7 TRBV19
TGCAGTGCTAGTTCCCCTCCTGACAGGACGGAGAATTCACCCCTCCACTTT CSASSPPDRTENSPLHF NA NA TRBJ1-6 TRBV20-1
TGCGCCAGCAGCCAAGGAGTTAGCGCAAGCTCCTACAATGAGCAGTTCTTC CASSQGVSASSYNEQFF NA NA TRBJ2-1 TRBV4-3
TGTGCCAGCAGCTTAGGGGAGGAGGATACGCAGTATTTT CASSLGEEDTQYF NA NA TRBJ2-3 TRBV13
TGTGCCAGCAGCTTAGGACGACAGGTCAATCAGCCCCAGCATTTT CASSLGRQVNQPQHF NA NA TRBJ1-5 TRBV13
TGTGCCAGCAGCCACGACAGTCCTTATGGCTACACCTTC CASSHDSPYGYTF NA NA TRBJ1-2 TRBV11-2
TGTGCCAGCAGTGAGGAGGTTTACTCCTATAATTCACCCCTCCACTTT CASSEEVYSYNSPLHF NA NA TRBJ1-6 TRBV2
TGCAGCGAGATAGCGGGAGGAAGTAACAATGAGCAGTTCTTC CSEIAGGSNNEQFF TRBD2 NA TRBJ2-1 TRBV29-1
TGTGCCAGCAGCGCCCGACTAGCGGCCTACAATGAGCAGTTCTTC CASSARLAAYNEQFF TRBD2 NA TRBJ2-1 TRBV9
TGTGCCAGCAGACGGGGAACTGAAGCTTTCTTT CASRRGTEAFF NA NA TRBJ1-1 TRBV28
TGTGCCAGCAGCCGCACTAGCGGGAGTACCTCCTACGAGCAGTACTTC CASSRTSGSTSYEQYF TRBD2 NA TRBJ2-7 TRBV27
TGCGCCAGCAGCCAAGATCAGGGAGGCGAGCAGTACTTC CASSQDQGGEQYF NA NA TRBJ2-7 TRBV4-3
TGTGCCATCAGTGAGTCGGAGTACTCCAATCAGCCCCAGCATTTT CAISESEYSNQPQHF NA NA TRBJ1-5 TRBV10-3
TGCGCCAGCAGCCAACGACTAGCGGGAGACCACAATGAGCAGTTCTTC CASSQRLAGDHNEQFF TRBD2 NA TRBJ2-1 TRBV4-1
TGTGCCAGCAGCTTCCAGGGGAAGCGGTCCTACGAGCAGTACTTC CASSFQGKRSYEQYF NA NA TRBJ2-7 TRBV3-1/TRBV3-2
TGTGCCAGCAGCGGCCCAATCCTAACAGAACGCACCGTAATGAACACTGAAGCTTTCTTT CASSGPILTERTVMNTEAFF NA NA TRBJ1-1 TRBV9
TGTGCCAGCAGCCACTTCACCGGGGAGCTATTTTTT CASSHFTGELFF NA NA TRBJ2-2 TRBV27
TGCGCCAGCAGCCAAGAGTCAGGGAACGGAGAGCCCCAGCATTTT CASSQESGNGEPQHF NA NA TRBJ1-5 TRBV4-1
TGTGCCAGCAGCGTAGACGGGACAGGGGGCGTCGGGCAGTACTTC CASSVDGTGGVGQYF TRBD1 NA TRBJ2-7 TRBV9
TGTGCCAGCAGCTTAAAAAGCATCACTGAAGCTTTCTTT CASSLKSITEAFF NA NA TRBJ1-1 TRBV5-6
TGTGCCAGCAGTTTATGGGGGACAGGGGTAGATACGCAGTATTTT CASSLWGTGVDTQYF TRBD1 once TRBJ2-3 TRBV28
TGTGCCAGCAGCGGGACAGGGAATGCTAATGAAAAACTGTTTTTT CASSGTGNANEKLFF TRBD1 NA TRBJ1-4 TRBV9
TGCAGCGTTGCCGACAATGGCAATCAGCCCCAGCATTTT CSVADNGNQPQHF NA NA TRBJ1-5 TRBV29-1